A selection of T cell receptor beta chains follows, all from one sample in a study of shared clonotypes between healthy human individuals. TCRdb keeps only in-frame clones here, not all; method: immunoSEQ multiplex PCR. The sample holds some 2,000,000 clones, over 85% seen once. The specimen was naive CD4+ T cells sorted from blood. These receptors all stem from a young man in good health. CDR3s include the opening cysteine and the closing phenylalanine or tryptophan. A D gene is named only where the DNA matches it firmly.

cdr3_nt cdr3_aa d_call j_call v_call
TGTGCCTGGAGTGTACGAGGACAGGGGGTGGATGTATGGAGCAATCAGCCCCAGCATTTT CAWSVRGQGVDVWSNQPQHF TRBD1 TRBJ1-5 TRBV30
TGTGCCGTCTCCAGGGCCACCGGGGAGCTGTTTTTT CAVSRATGELFF NA TRBJ2-2 TRBV10-3
TGTGCCAGCATGAAGGTTTTCTCTGGAAACACCATATATTTT CASMKVFSGNTIYF NA TRBJ1-3 TRBV6-5
TGTGCCAGCAGCCTCCGACTAGCGGGGGGGCTGTCCTACAATGAGCAGTTCTTC CASSLRLAGGLSYNEQFF TRBD2 TRBJ2-1 TRBV7-9
TGCAGCGTTGACGAGCGAGGGCTAGGGAATGAGCAGTTCTTC CSVDERGLGNEQFF NA TRBJ2-1 TRBV29-1
TGTGCCAGCAGTACAGGTCCTGATGAAAAACTGTTTTTT CASSTGPDEKLFF NA TRBJ1-4 TRBV6-5
TGTGCCAGCAGCCCGATGACAGGGAAGGCCCAAGAGACCCAGTACTTC CASSPMTGKAQETQYF TRBD1 TRBJ2-5 TRBV7-9
TGTGCCTGGAGTAGCTTACAGGGCTATAATTCACCCCTCCACTTT CAWSSLQGYNSPLHF NA TRBJ1-6 TRBV30
TGCGCCAGCAGCCAAGTGACCGCCAAGACCCAGTACTTC CASSQVTAKTQYF NA TRBJ2-5 TRBV4-1
TGTGCCATCAGTGAGTCTACAGGAAGGGGAGAGACCCAGTACTTC CAISESTGRGETQYF NA TRBJ2-5 TRBV10-3
TGTGCCAGCAGTGAAGGCATATCTCAGCCCCAGCATTTT CASSEGISQPQHF NA TRBJ1-5 TRBV6-1
TGTGCCTGGAGTGTAAAGGCACAGGTGGTTTTTCAGCCCCAGCATTTT CAWSVKAQVVFQPQHF NA TRBJ1-5 TRBV30
TGTGCCAGCAGCCGCGTTGGTGAAGCTTTCTTT CASSRVGEAFF NA TRBJ1-1 TRBV2
TGTGCCAGCAGCTTAGCGGGACTAGCGGGGGGATTGTACCAAGAGACCCAGTACTTC CASSLAGLAGGLYQETQYF TRBD2 TRBJ2-5 TRBV11-2
TGCGCCAGCAGTGAGTCGGTACCCCGCACAGATACGCAGTATTTT CASSESVPRTDTQYF NA TRBJ2-3 TRBV10-2
TGTGCCAGCAGCTTACGACTAGCGGGGGTCACAGATACGCAGTATTTT CASSLRLAGVTDTQYF TRBD2 TRBJ2-3 TRBV5-4
TGTGCCAGCAGCTCGGGACAGGGGGCCGGCGAGCAGTACTTC CASSSGQGAGEQYF TRBD1 TRBJ2-7 TRBV11-1
TGTGCCTGCAGCCTCGCTTTCTTT CACSLAFF NA TRBJ1-1 TRBV30
TGTGCCAGTAGTTATGGGAGCGGGGCAGGCGAGCAGTACTTC CASSYGSGAGEQYF TRBD2 TRBJ2-7 TRBV19
TGCGCCAGCAGCTTACCGGGACAGGGATCCGATACGCAGTATTTT CASSLPGQGSDTQYF TRBD1 TRBJ2-3 TRBV5-1
TGTGCCCTGTCCCGGGACCTCACAGATACGCAGTATTTT CALSRDLTDTQYF NA TRBJ2-3 TRBV30
TGTGCCTCCTCATGGTCAGGCCACTCTGGAAACACCATATATTTT CASSWSGHSGNTIYF NA TRBJ1-3 TRBV9
TGTGCCAGCAGTGAAGCGCAGGCGCTAGCGGGTGCTAGCACAGATACGCAGTATTTT CASSEAQALAGASTDTQYF TRBD2 TRBJ2-3 TRBV2
TGTGCTAGTGGGGGAGGGACTAGCGGGAGACCAGATACGCAGTATTTT CASGGGTSGRPDTQYF TRBD2 TRBJ2-3 TRBV12-5
TGTGCCAGCAGCTTAGATCTCTTGACCTCCCAAGAGACCCAGTACTTC CASSLDLLTSQETQYF NA TRBJ2-5 TRBV11-2
TGCGCCAGCAGCTTGTCCCAAACTGACAGGGTAGGCTACACCTTC CASSLSQTDRVGYTF TRBD1 TRBJ1-2 TRBV5-1
TGCGCCAGCAGCCAGGTTGTAGCGGGAGGCTCCTACAATGAGCAGTTCTTC CASSQVVAGGSYNEQFF TRBD2 TRBJ2-1 TRBV4-3